One and the same sample provided the 2 T cell receptor beta chains below, sequenced in a study of Ad26.COV2.S vaccination and SARS-CoV-2 variants. The method was immunoSEQ multiplex PCR; TCRdb's version includes in-frame clones alone and lacks a portion of them. The data hold roughly 400,000 clones, with about nine tenths observed a single time. This sample's treatment: some 20 received Ad26.COV2.S at low or high dose, single or two shots; five or six received placebo; per-sample allocation not given. Specimen acquisition occurred on day 63 following the initial vaccine or placebo injection. Material: peripheral blood, obtained in a trial of Ad26.COV2.S vaccine versus placebo. All receptors come from a person between 18 and 59 years old who received the Ad26.COV2.S COVID-19 vaccine or a placebo.

The chain is built from TRBV6-6 and TRBJ2-2; maybe TRBD2 (6 bases). From germline, CDR1 is MNHNY and CDR2 SVGAGI (reference sequence). V was cut by 8 bases and J by 3 bases, with 13 bases left in between. This CDR3 is 14 amino acids long. CDR3 loop: CASGLSLHTGELFF. CDR3 in DNA: TGTGCCAGCGGACTAAGCTTACACACCGGGGAGCTGTTTTTT.

This sequence joins TRBV6-6 and TRBJ2-3; D possibly corresponds to TRBD1 (5 bases). Trimming removed 2 bases at V and 6 bases at J, with 18 bases between. Germline lookup yields CDR1 MNHNY and CDR2 SVGAGI (reference sequence). The CDR3 runs to 16 residues. CDR3 amino acids: CASSYLRTLFPDTQYF. Written as DNA, the CDR3 is TGTGCCAGCAGTTACCTCCGGACACTATTCCCGGATACGCAGTATTTT.